This TCR beta chain was sequenced in a study of long-term antiretroviral therapy in people with HIV. Researchers ran immunoSEQ v3.0 at survey level. Assay: immunoSEQ multiplex PCR; the TCRdb copy retains only in-frame clones and omits some. Among 13,000 or so clones listed, 70% to 80% were seen once. This TCR was sampled from a woman aged 18-29 years with HIV. The sample here was unsorted PBMCs, taken 1.3 years after starting antiretroviral therapy.

The CDR3 here is CASSWDLSTDTQYF. CDR3 sequence (DNA): TGTGCCAGCAGTTGGGACTTGTCCACAGATACGCAGTATTTT. The rearrangement joins TRBV7-9 to TRBJ2-3, with a tentative D call TRBD2 (6 bases). The CDR3 extends over 14 amino acids. V was cut by 6 bases and J by 2 bases, with 12 bases left in between. The germline gives CDR1 SEHNR, CDR2 FQNEAQ (reference sequence).